This TCR beta chain emerged from a study of blood T cell repertoires in COVID-19 (TCRdb year 2020). Turning to the overall study: The collaborator samples originated in the United States, Italy and Spain and spanned the acute and convalescent phases of COVID-19. Where HLA class I and class II types were available, the types were taken from metadata supplied by the sample provider, not from assay-based typing. The repertoires were made available in a free public database intended to serve as a resource for research on the immune response to SARS-CoV-2. The samples were drawn from the first 160 participants of the ongoing ImmuneRACE study and from about 1,200 subjects provided by 6 global collaborators. The material from the prospective study consisted of cDNA or gDNA derived from T cells, B-cell-depleted T cells, or PBMCs. The dataset comprised deeply sampled blood TCRbeta repertoires from subjects exposed to, actively infected with, or recovered from COVID-19. The sample metadata nearly always contained a de-identified subject ID, COVID-19 status, age in years and sex.

Participants in the prospective study were aged about 18 to 90 years, lived in some 24 United States geographic areas, and enrolled through a virtual design. To assign participants to cohorts, the prospective study relied on clinical history that participants themselves reported in a screening survey and a study questionnaire. Recovered participants in ImmuneRACE Cohort 3 were defined as having two consecutive negative NP/OP PCR tests, clearance from a healthcare professional, or resolution of symptoms. Mobile phlebotomists in the prospective study collected whole blood, serum and a nasopharyngeal or oropharyngeal swab from every participant. Additional blood draws and questionnaires over an approximately two-month period could optionally be provided by prospective study participants. Before DNA extraction, prospective study blood samples were shipped either frozen or at room temperature. Concerning this clone itself: It lacks a known antigen. No quality values exist for individual bases; no much larger clone is one base distant.

The immunoSEQ Assay, a bias-controlled multiplex PCR, was used to amplify TCRbeta CDR3 regions from genomic DNA. Regarding the original processing steps: Nucleated cell counts per sample were estimated from amplification of reference gene primers within the assay. Sequence reads were collapsed and filtered to measure the absolute abundance of every unique TCRbeta CDR3 rearrangement. Productive Simpson clonality was computed per sample as the square root of Simpson's diversity index over productive rearrangements. As stored in TCRdb, this immuneACCESS dataset retains in-frame rearrangements with V and J assigned. A fraction of the clones does not appear; measured against another copy, unresolved V genes explain less than half of the discrepancy, and the remainder lacks a known reason. D and trimming come from the DNA, and the V and J calls and clone size come from that table. Counted in this sample were about 150,000 clones; 85% of them appeared once. Of the sample, 6.2% falls within the top ten clones.

What the research found in general, with its limitations: Clinical and demographic metadata were provided uncurated, with the amount varying by source and participant.

From the cysteine through the phenylalanine, the CDR3 covers 14 amino acids. This entry keeps only the CDR3 DNA: 42 bases, framed from base 1. The V end loses 5 bases and the J end loses 4 bases, and a stretch of 12 bases separates them. The germline V gene yields SGHAT for CDR1 and FQNNGV for CDR2. The sample was PBMCs or T cells enriched from blood (not recorded which). The TCR comes from a woman in her thirties or forties who had recovered from COVID-19. The V and J segments used are TRBV11-2 and TRBJ2-1, with TRBD2 perhaps the D gene, on 6 matching bases. The DNA reads TGTGCCAGCAGCGCGGACTACCAGTACAATGAGCAGTTCTTC. This yields the protein CASSADYQYNEQFF.